Shown below are 13 T cell receptor beta chains from a single sample sequenced in a study of T cell changes during pregnancy in multiple sclerosis. Sequencing was performed with immunoSEQ multiplex PCR; in TCRdb, only in-frame clones are kept and a portion is missing. This table has some 31,000 clones, around nine tenths appearing once. Source: CD8+ T cells from peripheral blood mononuclear cells, taken in the second trimester of pregnancy. All receptors come from a female donor with multiple sclerosis, enrolled in a pregnancy study.

The chain has TRBV4-3 and TRBJ2-5, with a possible D match to TRBD2 (5 bases). Trimming cost V 0 bases and J 5 bases, with 13 bases left between them. There are 15 residues in the CDR3. Germline lookup yields CDR1 LGHNA and CDR2 YSLEER. CDR3 bases: TGCGCCAGCAGCCAAGATACGGCACGAGGGGAGACCCAGTACTTC. Translating it yields CASSQDTARGETQYF.

The table lists this clone with a count of one. Compared with germline, one end of the junction differs, possibly owing to a read error. This chain connects TRBV7-8 to TRBJ2-1; D unresolved. CDR1 is SGHVS and CDR2 is FQNEAQ in the germline V gene. CDR3 size: 14 residues. This CDR3 is CASSFGDSNNEQFF. Here the CDR3 DNA reads TGTGCCAGCAGCTTTGGAGACTCCAACAATGAGCAGTTCTTC.

The CDR3 DNA follows: TGCGCCAGCAGCCAATCGCTAGCCTCCTACGAGCAGTACTTC. As protein: CASSQSLASYEQYF. The chain links TRBV4-3 to TRBJ2-7; the D gene is possibly TRBD2 (5 bases). Trimming took off 2 bases at V and 0 bases at J, with 8 bases between the two ends. The CDR3 is made up of 14 amino acids. Per germline, CDR1 LGHNA and CDR2 YSLEER.

The rearrangement uses TRBV7-9 and TRBJ2-7; maybe TRBD2 (5 bases). V lost 2 bases to trimming and J lost 2 bases, with 10 bases between them. Germline-derived CDR1 and CDR2 are SEHNR and FQNEAQ (reference sequence). The CDR3 runs 14 residues. The CDR3 is CASSLSGFPYEQYF. DNA for the CDR3: TGTGCCAGCAGCTTATCGGGGTTCCCCTACGAGCAGTACTTC.

The gene calls are TRBV4-3 and TRBJ2-7, with 11 bases fitting TRBD1. Losses at the gene ends were 2 bases for V and 5 bases for J; bases not matched to a gene: 5. The germline gives CDR1 LGHNA, CDR2 YSLEER. The CDR3 has 15 amino acids. The CDR3 bases are TGCGCCAGCAGCCAACGGACAGGGGGCTTCCACGAGCAGTACTTC. It specifies CASSQRTGGFHEQYF.

This clone is large (0.1 to 1%). The rearrangement joins TRBV15 to TRBJ2-1, with D possibly being TRBD2 (5 bases). The germline V gene has CDR1 LNHNV and CDR2 YYDKDF (reference sequence). Trimming took 0 bases from V and 6 from J, leaving 18 bases between them. The CDR3 is 17 amino acids. For the CDR3, the DNA is TGTGCCACCAGCAGAGACCCGGAGGTGACTTGGGGCAATGAGCAGTTCTTC. Its protein is CATSRDPEVTWGNEQFF.

The V and J genes are TRBV7-6 and TRBJ1-1; a possible D gene is TRBD1 (5 bases). The germline CDR1 and CDR2 sequences are SGHVS and FNYEAQ. With 1 base removed from V and 1 base from J, the gap between germline ends came to 7 bases. The CDR3 extends over 14 amino acids. The CDR3 nucleotides are TGTGCCAGCAGCTTAGGGCAGGGGAACACTGAAGCTTTCTTT. It translates to CASSLGQGNTEAFF.

This chain connects TRBV7-9 to TRBJ2-1; 10 nucleotides agree with TRBD2. Germline CDR1 reads SEHNR; CDR2 reads FQNEAQ (reference sequence). Germline trimming cut 1 base from V and 9 bases from J; bases unmatched to any gene: 18. This CDR3 is built from 19 residues. The CDR3, as DNA: TGTGCCAGCAGCTTAGGTTCGGCTAGCGGGAGATGGGGGCGTAGTGAGCAGTTCTTC. It codes for CASSLGSASGRWGRSEQFF. The full variable domain, completed using reference TRBV7-9 and TRBJ2-1, is DTGVSQNPRHKITKRGQNVTFRCDPISEHNRLYWYRQTLGQGPEFLTYFQNEAQLEKSRLLSDRFSAERPKGSFSTLEIQRTEQGDSAMYLCASSLGSASGRWGRSEQFFGPGTRLTVL.

This clone was counted once. The rearrangement uses TRBV7-9 and TRBJ2-3; D possibly corresponds to TRBD1 (5 bases). The CDR3 runs 17 residues. The germline V and J ends were trimmed by 4 bases and 0 bases, with 17 bases remaining between them. CDR1 SEHNR and CDR2 FQNEAQ come from the germline V gene (reference sequence). The CDR3 DNA reads TGTGCCAGCAGCTCGCGTTGGGGCGGCACTAGCACAGATACGCAGTATTTT. Amino acid sequence: CASSSRWGGTSTDTQYF.

The CDR3 protein is CSGKSGSNEQFF. CDR3 DNA sequence: TGCAGCGGGAAAAGCGGGAGCAATGAGCAGTTCTTC. The chain is built from TRBV29-1 and TRBJ2-1; 8 bases are a match to TRBD2. The germline gives CDR1 SQVTM, CDR2 ANQGSEA. CDR3 size: 12 residues. The V segment lost 7 bases and the J segment 6 bases; nucleotides outside the gene matches: 5.

This chain connects TRBV27 to TRBJ2-5; D is unclear. The V gene's germline CDR1 is MNHEY and CDR2 SMNVEV (reference sequence). Trimming cost V 4 bases and J 2 bases, with 11 bases left between them. CDR3 length equals 14 residues. CDR3 residues: CASSSPTLQETQYF. The CDR3 bases are TGTGCCAGCAGTTCGCCGACATTGCAAGAGACCCAGTACTTC.

The rearrangement links TRBV19 to TRBJ2-7; perhaps TRBD2 as D (6 bases). Germline CDR1 is LNHDA and CDR2 is SQIVND (reference sequence). The V end lost 3 bases, the J end lost 3 bases, and 12 bases lay between the germline ends. The CDR3 is 14 amino acids. CDR3 DNA: TGTGCCAGTAGTATTTATGCGGGGAACTACGAGCAGTACTTC. The encoded protein is CASSIYAGNYEQYF.

The chain links TRBV27 to TRBJ2-3; possible D gene TRBD2, 6 bases. This CDR3 is 15 amino acids long. V gave up 2 bases and J gave up 5 bases, with 14 bases separating them. Germline CDR1 is MNHEY and CDR2 is SMNVEV (reference sequence). The CDR3 loop reads CASSLGLSAGDTQYF. The DNA for the CDR3 is TGTGCCAGCAGTTTAGGACTATCGGCGGGAGATACGCAGTATTTT.